Presented here are 23 T cell receptor beta chains from one specimen sequenced in a study of cytomegalovirus exposure and HLA in healthy donors. The study ran its PCR with 60 Vbeta and 13 Jbeta primers. Libraries were prepared by immunoSEQ multiplex PCR; TCRdb keeps only in-frame clonotypes and omits some of them. The sample shows 180,000 or so clones, 75% to 85% of them seen only once. Sample: PBMCs. The receptors stem from a man aged 18 to 29 in good health and CMV-seronegative.

This clone has only one observation. For the CDR3, the DNA is TGTGCCAGCTCCGACGGGACAGGGGGCACTGAAGCTTTCTTT. It encodes CASSDGTGGTEAFF. This chain connects TRBV18 to TRBJ1-1; 11 positions match TRBD1. The ends lost 6 bases at V and 4 bases at J; junction bases unmatched: 4. The germline V gene has CDR1 KGHSH and CDR2 LQKENI. The CDR3 has 14 amino acids.

Regarding this clone: This sample includes further DNA sequences coding for the same CDR3. The chain joins TRBV30 to TRBJ2-3, with 7 bases matching TRBD2. Trimming removed 0 bases from V and 5 bases from J; junction bases left unmatched: 8. The CDR3 covers 15 residues. The germline CDR1 and CDR2 sequences are GTSNPN and SVGIG (reference sequence). CDR3 protein: CAWSVVRPSGDTQYF. DNA for the CDR3: TGTGCCTGGAGTGTAGTTCGGCCTAGCGGAGATACGCAGTATTTT.

V usage is TRBV29-1 and J usage is TRBJ1-2; 8 nucleotides align to TRBD1. From germline, CDR1 is SQVTM and CDR2 ANQGSEA. The CDR3 has 15 amino acids. Trimming removed 4 bases from V and 7 bases from J; junction bases left unmatched: 14. In nucleotides, the CDR3 is TGCAGCGTTGTCTCAGCGGGCAGGGGGCTTCGTGGCTACACCTTC. Amino acid sequence: CSVVSAGRGLRGYTF.

The chain carries TRBV7-6 and TRBJ2-7; D perhaps matches TRBD2 (7 bases). The length of the CDR3 is 14 residues. V lost 1 base and J 5 bases, leaving 12 bases between the germline ends. The V gene's germline CDR1 is SGHVS and CDR2 FNYEAQ. The CDR3 protein is CASSLGGGYNEQYF. The CDR3 DNA sequence: TGTGCCAGCAGCTTAGGGGGGGGCTACAACGAGCAGTACTTC.

This clone was picked up a small number of times. The CDR3 DNA is TGTGCCAGCAGTCAAAAAGCGGGGGGCTCCTACGAGCAGTACTTC. Amino acid sequence: CASSQKAGGSYEQYF. This chain connects TRBV2 to TRBJ2-7; 9 bases are a match to TRBD2. CDR1 and CDR2 (germline): SNHLY, FYNNEI. V was clipped by 5 bases and J by 0 bases; unmatched bases: 5. This CDR3 region has 15 residues.

The rearrangement links TRBV27 to TRBJ2-7; no firm D call. Looked up from germline, CDR1 is MNHEY and CDR2 is SMNVEV (reference sequence). Trimming left V 4 bases short and J 2 bases short, with 9 bases between. This CDR3 comprises 13 residues. CDR3 protein: CASSYAGAYEQYF. The CDR3 DNA reads as TGTGCCAGCAGTTATGCCGGAGCCTACGAGCAGTACTTC.

CDR3 region: CASNLPGMVVDGYTF. CDR3 coding DNA: TGTGCCAGCAACCTTCCAGGGATGGTAGTCGATGGCTACACCTTC. The V gene is TRBV5-6, the J gene TRBJ1-2; a weak D match, TRBD1 (5 bases). V was shortened by 6 bases and J by 6 bases, with 21 bases between the two germline ends. The CDR3 extends over 15 amino acids. From germline, CDR1 is SGHDT and CDR2 YYEEEE. The whole variable domain, filled in from reference TRBV5-6 and TRBJ1-2, reads DAGVTQSPTHLIKTRGQQVTLRCSPKSGHDTVSWYQQALGQGPQFIFQYYEEEERQRGNFPDRFSGHQFPNYSSELNVNALLLGDSALYLCASNLPGMVVDGYTFGSGTRLTVV.

V is TRBV7-3 and J is TRBJ2-6, with 11 bases that match TRBD1. V dropped 5 bases and J dropped 4; count of bases not matched to a gene: 4. Germline CDR1 and CDR2: SGHTA and FQGTGA. CDR3 length: 16 residues. The CDR3 nucleotides read TGTGCCAGCAGCCAGGACAGGGGGCTGGGGGCCAACGTCCTGACTTTC. This encodes CASSQDRGLGANVLTF.

The V gene is TRBV6-4, the J gene TRBJ2-7, with TRBD1 matching over 7 bases. This CDR3 has 13 residues. The V segment lost 5 bases and the J segment 3 bases; nucleotides outside the gene matches: 4. Germline V CDR1 and CDR2: MRHNA, SNTAGT. CDR3 sequence reads: CASSPRQGYEQYF. The DNA of the CDR3 is TGTGCCAGCAGTCCCCGACAGGGCTACGAGCAGTACTTC.

This clone has more than one count but fewer than ten. The chain has TRBV5-6 and TRBJ1-1; 8 nucleotides line up with TRBD1. V lost 2 bases and J lost 1; bases outside the gene matches: 1. The CDR3 totals 14 residues. Germline V gene sequence: CDR1 SGHDT, CDR2 YYEEEE. The CDR3 loop is CASSFGTGNTEAFF. The CDR3 DNA sequence: TGTGCCAGCAGCTTCGGGACAGGGAACACTGAAGCTTTCTTT.

The CDR3 here is CATRNGGGETQYF. CDR3 sequence (DNA): TGTGCCACCAGGAATGGGGGCGGAGAGACCCAGTACTTC. The chain uses TRBV15 and TRBJ2-5; TRBD1 is a possible D gene (6 bases). V gave up 6 bases and J gave up 4 bases, with 12 bases separating them. Looked up from germline, CDR1 is LNHNV and CDR2 is YYDKDF (reference sequence). The CDR3 is 13 residues long.

This clone was seen more than once but under ten times. V is TRBV7-2 and J is TRBJ1-1, with 8 bases identical to TRBD1. The CDR3 runs 15 residues. V trimming: 5 bases; J trimming: 0 bases; junction bases outside the gene matches: 5. Germline V gene data show CDR1 as SGHTA and CDR2 as FQGNSA. The DNA for the CDR3 is TGTGCCAGCAGCCCCGCCAGGGGGCTGAACACTGAAGCTTTCTTT. As protein: CASSPARGLNTEAFF.

Remarks on this clone: In the same sample, other DNA sequences code for this CDR3. The chain uses TRBV6-6 and TRBJ2-3, with TRBD1 as a possible D gene (6 bases). The CDR3 has 15 amino acids. The V end lost 6 bases, the J end lost 6 bases, and 19 bases lay between the germline ends. The V gene's germline CDR1 is MNHNY and CDR2 SVGAGI (reference sequence). CDR3 loop: CASSLSRGSTDTQYF. DNA of the CDR3: TGTGCCAGCAGCTTAAGCAGGGGATCAACGGATACGCAGTATTTT.

CDR3 nucleotides: TGTGCCAGCAGTACCCCCAGGGGACCTAACAATGAGCAGTTCTTC. It encodes CASSTPRGPNNEQFF. The V and J genes are TRBV11-2 and TRBJ2-1; a weak D match, TRBD1 (6 bases). Trimming cost V 6 bases and J 5 bases, with 17 bases left between them. The CDR3 length is 15 residues. Germline CDR1 is SGHAT and CDR2 is FQNNGV.

In DNA, the CDR3 is TGCGCCAGCAGCTTGCTAGCGGGGGATCCCACAGATACGCAGTATTTT. This translates into CASSLLAGDPTDTQYF. The J gene is TRBJ2-3, the V gene TRBV5-1; TRBD2 agrees at 10 bases. V lost 1 base to trimming and J lost 2 bases; unmatched junction nucleotides: 4. This CDR3 comprises 16 residues. The germline V gene has CDR1 SGHRS and CDR2 YFSETQ.

J is TRBJ1-3 and V is TRBV13; possible D gene TRBD1, 6 bases. The CDR3 is 17 residues long. Trimming removed 5 bases from V and 4 bases from J, with 21 bases in between. CDR1 and CDR2 from the germline V gene are PRHDT and FYEKMQ (reference sequence). CDR3 in DNA: TGTGCCAGCAGCCGGTTGGTACAGGGTTTGTCGGGAAACACCATATATTTT. It is translated as CASSRLVQGLSGNTIYF.

V and J are TRBV30 and TRBJ2-3; TRBD2 matches at 8 bases. The CDR3 spans 15 residues. The J segment lost 1 base and the V segment lost 0 bases, leaving 3 bases of the junction unmatched. Looked up from germline, CDR1 is GTSNPN and CDR2 is SVGIG (reference sequence). The CDR3 nucleotides are TGTGCCTGGAGTGTACGGCGGGGGGGCACAGATACGCAGTATTTT. Residues: CAWSVRRGGTDTQYF.

The chain couples TRBV7-2 to TRBJ1-2, with D possibly being TRBD1 (5 bases). The length of the CDR3 is 12 residues. Germline CDR1 and CDR2: SGHTA and FQGNSA. V lost 3 bases and J lost 3, with 5 bases in between. CDR3 nucleotides: TGTGCCAGCAGCTTCAGGGACTATGGCTACACCTTC. Amino acid sequence: CASSFRDYGYTF.

The gene calls are TRBV6-1 and TRBJ1-1; D remains ambiguous. The V end was cut by 3 bases, the J end by 7 bases, with 12 bases between. Germline assignment: CDR1 MNHNS and CDR2 SASEGT. The CDR3 sequence is 13 residues long. The CDR3 loop reads CASSDGMVVEAFF. For the CDR3, the DNA is TGTGCCAGCAGTGACGGGATGGTCGTTGAAGCTTTCTTT.

This clone was observed once. One junction end does not reproduce the germline sequence, and a read error may be involved. The rearrangement joins TRBV28 to TRBJ1-1, with D perhaps TRBD1 (5 bases). Germline V gene lookup returns CDR1 MDHEN and CDR2 SYDVKM. The CDR3 runs to 17 residues. The CDR3: CASSFAEPALAGGLRPF. CDR3 nucleotides: TGTGCCAGCAGTTTCGCAGAACCCGCCCTGGCCGGGGGGTTGAGACCGTTT.

This clone occurred once. The chain is built from TRBV27 and TRBJ1-1; no clear D gene. Trimming shortened V by 6 bases and J by 2 bases, and 13 bases separated the two germline ends. The germline CDR1 and CDR2 sequences are MNHEY and SMNVEV (reference sequence). The CDR3 runs to 14 residues. The CDR3 nucleotides read TGTGCCAGCAGCGACATGGGCAGTAACACTGAAGCTTTCTTT. Residues: CASSDMGSNTEAFF.

The chain recombines TRBV19 with TRBJ2-3; TRBD2 matches 13 bases. This CDR3 comprises 20 residues. V gave up 0 bases and J gave up 0 bases; unmatched junction bases: 9. Germline V lookup: CDR1 LNHDA, CDR2 SQIVND (reference sequence). CDR3 sequence reads: CASSIEGLAGAGTSTDTQYF. The CDR3 nucleotides read TGTGCCAGTAGTATAGAAGGACTAGCGGGGGCCGGAACTAGCACAGATACGCAGTATTTT.

The chain links TRBV13 to TRBJ1-6; D may be TRBD1 (5 bases). This CDR3 is built from 14 residues. The germline V gene encodes CDR1 PRHDT and CDR2 FYEKMQ (reference sequence). Trimming took off 5 bases at V and 6 bases at J, with 11 bases between the two ends. The CDR3 here is CASSLRQFNSPLHF. DNA of the CDR3: TGTGCCAGCAGCCTCCGACAGTTTAATTCACCCCTCCACTTT.